One sample yielded the 24 T cell receptor beta chains listed below, sequenced in a study of T-cell reconstitution after alpha-beta-depleted transplantation in children. Preparation of the TCRbeta library used unique molecular identifiers. TCRdb fed the PCR reads into MiXCR, producing one record per CDR3 protein. The table has about 78,000 distinct CDR3 sequences, 13% to 15% seen once. The sample here was PBMCs, mostly from graft donor cells, taken 180 days after TCRalphabeta/CD19-depleted stem cell transplant. The source of these receptors is a male patient aged 2-15 years who had a stem cell transplant for acute lymphoblastic leukemia, so the T cells may come from the graft donor.

The table lists this clonotype with a few counts. The J gene is TRBJ1-2, the V gene TRBV24-1, with 8 bases that match TRBD1. CDR1 and CDR2 (germline): KGHDR, SFDVKD. J was trimmed by 7 bases and V by 11 bases; bases with no gene match: 8. This CDR3 is built from 12 residues. CDR3 coding DNA: TGTGCCAGCGGCGGACAGGGCTTTGGCTACACCTTC. Protein product: CASGGQGFGYTF.

The sample holds a few counts of this clonotype. The CDR3 region is CASSVRDLNSPLHF. The CDR3, as DNA: TGCGCCAGCAGCGTAAGGGACCTAAATTCACCCCTCCACTTT. The chain couples TRBV5-1 to TRBJ1-6; D may be TRBD1 (5 bases). Germline CDR1 SGHRS, CDR2 YFSETQ. CDR3 length: 14 residues. V shed 4 bases and J shed 7 bases, with 12 bases lying between them.

This clonotype has just a few counts. The chain joins TRBV5-1 to TRBJ1-6, with unresolved D. Germline V gene sequence: CDR1 SGHRS, CDR2 YFSETQ. This CDR3 comprises 18 residues. V lost 4 bases and J lost 7, with 24 bases in between. The CDR3 here is CASSLVGNQGLTNSPLHF. The CDR3 bases are TGCGCCAGCAGCCTGGTAGGGAATCAAGGCCTCACGAATTCACCCCTCCACTTT.

This clonotype came up a few times. The chain carries TRBV5-6 and TRBJ1-6, with 7 bases fitting TRBD1. With V trimmed by 3 bases and J by 3 bases, 3 bases remained unmatched. CDR1 is SGHDT, CDR2 YYEEEE, per germline. The length of the CDR3 is 15 residues. Written as DNA, the CDR3 is TGTGCCAGCAGCTCCGGGACAGTCTATAATTCACCCCTCCACTTT. Its protein product is CASSSGTVYNSPLHF.

This clonotype came up a few times. The chain couples TRBV27 to TRBJ2-7; a weak D match, TRBD2 (5 bases). The V end was cut by 4 bases, the J end by 7 bases, with 17 bases between. CDR1 is MNHEY and CDR2 is SMNVEV in the germline V gene (reference sequence). The CDR3 is made up of 14 amino acids. The CDR3 spells CASSYVGPPGEQYF. CDR3 DNA sequence: TGTGCCAGCAGTTACGTGGGCCCTCCGGGAGAGCAGTACTTC.

J is TRBJ2-2 and V is TRBV7-2, with D perhaps matching TRBD2 (6 bases). CDR1 and CDR2 (germline): SGHTA, FQGNSA. CDR3 size: 15 residues. V shed 5 bases and J shed 5 bases, with 15 bases lying between them. The CDR3 loop is CASSPLAGRTGELFF. CDR3 bases: TGTGCCAGCAGCCCCCTCGCGGGGAGGACCGGGGAGCTGTTTTTT.

This chain joins TRBV6-5 and TRBJ2-3; D remains unclear. Germline CDR1 is MNHEY and CDR2 is SVGAGI. This CDR3 is 14 amino acids long. Trimming took off 1 base at V and 0 bases at J, with 5 bases between the two ends. CDR3 sequence (DNA): TGTGCCAGCAGTTACTATACTAGCACAGATACGCAGTATTTT. Protein sequence: CASSYYTSTDTQYF.

The CDR3 region has the DNA TGTGCCAGCAGTTACTGGGGGGAAGAGACCCAGTACTTC. Amino acid sequence: CASSYWGEETQYF. The chain has TRBV6-5 and TRBJ2-5; a weak D match, TRBD2 (6 bases). V lost 1 base to trimming and J lost 3 bases, with 6 bases between them. This CDR3 is 13 amino acids long. CDR1 and CDR2 from the germline V gene are MNHEY and SVGAGI.

The chain recombines TRBV11-2 with TRBJ2-3; no firm D call. The CDR3 sequence is 12 residues long. Trimming took off 3 bases at V and 8 bases at J, with 9 bases between the two ends. Germline loops: CDR1 SGHAT, CDR2 FQNNGV. The chain's CDR3 is CASSFVRVTQYF. In nucleotides, the CDR3 is TGTGCCAGCAGCTTTGTTCGGGTTACGCAGTATTTT.

This clonotype appeared many times. The CDR3 bases are TGTGCCAGCAGTTGGGAGACAGGGGTATTCTACGAGCAGTACTTC. Protein product: CASSWETGVFYEQYF. The rearrangement links TRBV6-5 to TRBJ2-7, with 8 nucleotides matching TRBD1. Germline CDR1 reads MNHEY; CDR2 reads SVGAGI. The CDR3 sequence is 15 residues long. Trimming at V came to 4 bases and at J to 3 bases, leaving 8 bases not matched to a gene.

The chain uses TRBV7-3 and TRBJ1-2, with D possibly being TRBD1 (5 bases). The CDR3 has 13 residues. The germline V gene has CDR1 SGHTA and CDR2 FQGTGA. V was trimmed by 5 bases and J by 7 bases, leaving 14 bases between them. The CDR3 protein is CASSPTVSGGYTF. The CDR3 nucleotides read TGTGCCAGCAGCCCGACAGTCTCTGGTGGCTACACCTTC.

The J gene is TRBJ2-6, the V gene TRBV5-1; 10 positions match TRBD1. V shed 4 bases and J 0 bases; nucleotides not matched to a gene: 13. Germline CDR1 is SGHRS and CDR2 is YFSETQ. This CDR3 contains 20 residues. CDR3 region: CASSHGTGALSLSGANVLTF. The CDR3 DNA sequence: TGCGCCAGCAGCCACGGGACAGGGGCCCTTTCTCTCTCTGGGGCCAACGTCCTGACTTTC. Using reference TRBV5-1 and TRBJ2-6 for the parts outside the CDR3, the full variable domain is KAGVTQTPRYLIKTRGQQVTLSCSPISGHRSVSWYQQTPGQGLQFLFEYFSETQRNKGNFPGRFSGRQFSNSRSEMNVSTLELGDSALYLCASSHGTGALSLSGANVLTFGAGSRLTVL.

This clonotype was seen only a few times. The V and J genes are TRBV5-1 and TRBJ2-3; D might be TRBD2 (6 bases). Looked up from germline, CDR1 is SGHRS and CDR2 is YFSETQ. The CDR3 runs 16 residues. Trimming took 2 bases from V and 3 from J, leaving 16 bases between them. This CDR3 is CASSFITVGGTDTQYF. In nucleotides, the CDR3 is TGCGCCAGCAGCTTCATAACCGTCGGGGGTACAGATACGCAGTATTTT.

Many counts were recorded for this clonotype. The CDR3 is CSARQDYEQYF. Here the CDR3 DNA reads TGCAGTGCTAGACAGGACTACGAGCAGTACTTC. The chain joins TRBV20-1 to TRBJ2-7; no clear D. The germline gives CDR1 DFQATT, CDR2 SNEGSKA (reference sequence). The length of the CDR3 is 11 residues. Trimming pared 2 bases from V and 3 bases from J, leaving 5 bases between.

In DNA, the CDR3 is TGTGCCACACTGGGGAAGAGAGGCAATCAGCCCCAGCATTTT. Translating gives CATLGKRGNQPQHF. This chain joins TRBV6-1 and TRBJ1-5; D uncertain. V dropped 10 bases and J dropped 2 bases, with 15 bases sitting between them. The germline CDR1 and CDR2 sequences are MNHNS and SASEGT. This CDR3 has 14 amino acids.

The sample holds a few counts of this clonotype. The chain couples TRBV28 to TRBJ2-7; 13 bases are a match to TRBD2. There are 17 residues in the CDR3. Germline CDR1 MDHEN, CDR2 SYDVKM. The J segment lost 2 bases and the V segment lost 5 bases, leaving 9 bases of the junction unmatched. The CDR3 region is CASSPTSGRPSPYEQYF. CDR3 coding DNA: TGTGCCAGCAGTCCGACTAGCGGGAGGCCTAGCCCCTACGAGCAGTACTTC.

This clonotype was observed a few times. The chain couples TRBV7-8 to TRBJ2-4, with 8 bases matching TRBD1. With 9 bases clipped from V and 1 base from J, the junction kept 8 bases outside the gene matches. Germline V gene sequence: CDR1 SGHVS, CDR2 FQNEAQ. The CDR3 extends over 15 amino acids. CDR3 coding DNA: TGTGCCAGTGGACAGGGACAGAGGGCCAAAAACATTCAGTACTTC. It yields the protein CASGQGQRAKNIQYF.

This clonotype came up a few times. V is TRBV29-1 and J is TRBJ2-2, with a tentative D call TRBD2 (6 bases). CDR1 and CDR2 from the germline V gene are SQVTM and ANQGSEA. This CDR3 is built from 10 residues. V dropped 8 bases and J dropped 6 bases, with 7 bases sitting between them. CDR3 sequence: CSPGAGELFF. CDR3 DNA: TGCAGCCCGGGGGCCGGGGAGCTGTTTTTT.

This clonotype showed up many times. The V call is TRBV20-1, the J call TRBJ1-5, with 9 bases that match TRBD1. Trimming removed 6 bases from V and 6 bases from J; junction bases left unmatched: 6. The CDR3 spans 13 residues. CDR1 and CDR2 (germline): DFQATT, SNEGSKA (reference sequence). The CDR3 coding sequence is TGCAGTGCCGAACAGGGGGCACTTCAGCCCCAGCATTTT. This sequence encodes CSAEQGALQPQHF.

The chain uses TRBV10-2 and TRBJ2-5; D is ambiguous. The germline V and J ends were trimmed by 5 bases and 0 bases, with 4 bases remaining between them. Germline V gene lookup returns CDR1 WSHSY and CDR2 SAAADI. The CDR3 contains 12 residues. For the CDR3, the DNA is TGCGCCAGCAGTCATAACCAAGAGACCCAGTACTTC. Translated: CASSHNQETQYF.

The chain recombines TRBV4-3 with TRBJ1-1, with D perhaps TRBD1 (5 bases). This CDR3 spans 16 amino acids. Trimming removed 0 bases from V and 0 bases from J, with 11 bases in between. Germline V gene sequence: CDR1 LGHNA, CDR2 YSLEER. DNA for the CDR3: TGCGCCAGCAGCCAAGAGGGGCGGTCCATGAACACTGAAGCTTTCTTT. It specifies CASSQEGRSMNTEAFF.

The CDR3 loop reads CASGRNGHTEAFF. Here the CDR3 DNA reads TGTGCCAGCGGCAGGAATGGGCACACTGAAGCTTTCTTT. The genes are TRBV6-1 and TRBJ1-1, with no clear D. The CDR3 extends over 13 amino acids. Trimming shortened V by 8 bases and J by 3 bases, and 13 bases separated the two germline ends. Germline CDR1 is MNHNS and CDR2 is SASEGT.

This clonotype was seen a handful of times. This chain joins TRBV7-9 and TRBJ1-2, with TRBD1 matching 9 bases. The V and J ends lost 4 bases and 6 bases, in that order; junction bases with no gene match: 6. Germline V gene lookup returns CDR1 SEHNR and CDR2 FQNEAQ (reference sequence). This CDR3 is 14 amino acids long. Written as DNA, the CDR3 is TGTGCCAGCAGCTCCCCGGACAGGGGAAATGGCTACACCTTC. Translation: CASSSPDRGNGYTF.

Ten or more counts support this clonotype. This sequence joins TRBV11-1 and TRBJ2-5, with 10 bases matching TRBD2. Looked up from germline, CDR1 is SGHAT and CDR2 is FQDESV (reference sequence). CDR3 length equals 19 residues. The trim removed 1 base at V and 2 bases at J, leaving 13 bases unmatched. This CDR3 reads CASSLGFPLLAGAQETQYF. In nucleotides, the CDR3 is TGTGCCAGCAGCTTAGGATTCCCCCTCCTAGCGGGAGCACAAGAGACCCAGTACTTC.